A single sample is the source of the 2 T cell receptor beta chains below, sequenced in a study of vaccination and CD4 T cells after COVID-19. The Oncomine TCR Beta short-read assay was what sequenced the DNA obtained from cultured CD4+ T cells. MiXCR, applied by TCRdb to the PCR reads, yields one record per CDR3 protein. The sample yields more than 10,000 distinct CDR3 sequences, roughly half seen once. Sample treatment: roughly 11-day PBMC culture with coronavirus spike peptide pools or control peptides (ViraFEST assay). Which antigens these TCRs recognize remains unknown. The sequencing input was CD4+ T cells from blood, cultured in vitro. These receptors were collected from a human donor who had recovered from COVID-19.

V usage is TRBV28 and J usage is TRBJ1-5; the D is unclear. The CDR3 covers 13 residues. V was pared by 2 bases and J by 5 bases, with 7 bases between. CDR1 and CDR2 (germline): MDHEN, SYDVKM. CDR3 in amino acids: CASSLDRYQPQHF. In DNA, the CDR3 is TGTGCCAGCAGTTTAGACCGATATCAGCCCCAGCATTTT.

This chain connects TRBV7-8 to TRBJ1-1; unclear D gene. Germline CDR1 SGHVS, CDR2 FQNEAQ. The CDR3 consists of 14 residues. Trimming removed 3 bases from V and 0 bases from J, with 8 bases in between. The CDR3 here is CASSLTVMNTEAFF. DNA of the CDR3: TGTGCCAGCAGCTTGACGGTTATGAACACTGAAGCTTTCTTT.